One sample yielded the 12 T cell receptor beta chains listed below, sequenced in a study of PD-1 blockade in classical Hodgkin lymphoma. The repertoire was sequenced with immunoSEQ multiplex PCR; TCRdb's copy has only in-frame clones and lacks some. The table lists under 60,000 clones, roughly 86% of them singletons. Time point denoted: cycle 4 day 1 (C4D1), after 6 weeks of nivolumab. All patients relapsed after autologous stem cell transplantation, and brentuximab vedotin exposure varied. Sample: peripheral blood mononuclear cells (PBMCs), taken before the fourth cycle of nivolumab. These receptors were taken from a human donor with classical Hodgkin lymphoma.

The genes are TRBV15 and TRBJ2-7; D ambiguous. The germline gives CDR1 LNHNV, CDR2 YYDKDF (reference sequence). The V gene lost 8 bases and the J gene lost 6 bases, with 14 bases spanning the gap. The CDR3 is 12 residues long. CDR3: CATRGVGREQYF. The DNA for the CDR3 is TGTGCCACCCGTGGTGTAGGACGCGAGCAGTACTTC.

CDR3 protein: CASSLAAGSSEVQYF. The DNA of the CDR3 is TGTGCCAGCAGCTTGGCCGCCGGATCTTCGGAAGTGCAGTACTTC. The chain uses TRBV5-6 and TRBJ2-7; D is unresolved. Per germline, CDR1 SGHDT and CDR2 YYEEEE. Trimming removed 0 bases at V and 9 bases at J, with 19 bases between. CDR3 length equals 15 residues.

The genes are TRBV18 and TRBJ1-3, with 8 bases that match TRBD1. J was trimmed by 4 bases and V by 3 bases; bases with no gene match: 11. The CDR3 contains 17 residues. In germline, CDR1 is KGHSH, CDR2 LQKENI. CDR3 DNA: TGTGCCAGCTCACCGATCCGGACAGGGACTATCGGAAACACCATATATTTT. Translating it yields CASSPIRTGTIGNTIYF. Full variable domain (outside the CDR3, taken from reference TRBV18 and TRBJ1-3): NAGVMQNPRHLVRRRGQEARLRCSPMKGHSHVYWYRQLPEEGLKFMVYLQKENIIDESGMPKERFSAEFPKEGPSILRIQQVVRGDSAAYFCASSPIRTGTIGNTIYFGEGSWLTVV.

CDR3: CASSPGRANYGYTF. For the CDR3, the DNA is TGTGCCAGCAGCCCGGGCAGGGCCAACTATGGCTACACCTTC. The chain uses TRBV28 and TRBJ1-2; D may be TRBD1 (5 bases). The V end was cut by 6 bases, the J end by 2 bases, with 13 bases between. Germline V gene sequence: CDR1 MDHEN, CDR2 SYDVKM. This CDR3 is built from 14 residues.

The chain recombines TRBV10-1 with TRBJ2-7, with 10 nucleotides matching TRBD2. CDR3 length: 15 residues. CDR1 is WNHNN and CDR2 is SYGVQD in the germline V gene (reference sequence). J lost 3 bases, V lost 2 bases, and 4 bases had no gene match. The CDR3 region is CASSEGASGSYEQYF. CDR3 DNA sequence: TGCGCCAGCAGTGAGGGGGCTAGCGGGAGCTACGAGCAGTACTTC.

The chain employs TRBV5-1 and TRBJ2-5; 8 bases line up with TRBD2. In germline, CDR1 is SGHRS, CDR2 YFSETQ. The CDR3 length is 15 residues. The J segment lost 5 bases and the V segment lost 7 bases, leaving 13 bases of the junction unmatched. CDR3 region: CASGTPAGERETQYF. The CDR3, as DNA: TGCGCCAGCGGAACACCAGCGGGGGAGAGGGAGACCCAGTACTTC.

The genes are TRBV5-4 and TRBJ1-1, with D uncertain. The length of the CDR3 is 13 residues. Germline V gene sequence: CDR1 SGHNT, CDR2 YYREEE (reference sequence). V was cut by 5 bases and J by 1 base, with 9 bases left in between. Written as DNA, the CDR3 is TGTGCCAGCAGATCGACGGGGAACACTGAAGCTTTCTTT. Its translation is CASRSTGNTEAFF.

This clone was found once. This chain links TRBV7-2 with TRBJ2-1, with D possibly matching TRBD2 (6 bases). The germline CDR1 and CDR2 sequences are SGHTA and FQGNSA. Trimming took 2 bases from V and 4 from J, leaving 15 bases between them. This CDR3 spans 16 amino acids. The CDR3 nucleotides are TGTGCCAGCAGCTTATATCCGGGAGTCGGATACAATGAGCAGTTCTTC. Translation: CASSLYPGVGYNEQFF.

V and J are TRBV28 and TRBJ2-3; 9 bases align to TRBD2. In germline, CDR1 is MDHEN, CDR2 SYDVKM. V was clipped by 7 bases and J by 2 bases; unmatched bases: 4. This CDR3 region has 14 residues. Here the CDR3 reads CASIPSGVTDTQYF. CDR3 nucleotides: TGTGCCAGCATTCCTAGCGGGGTCACAGATACGCAGTATTTT.

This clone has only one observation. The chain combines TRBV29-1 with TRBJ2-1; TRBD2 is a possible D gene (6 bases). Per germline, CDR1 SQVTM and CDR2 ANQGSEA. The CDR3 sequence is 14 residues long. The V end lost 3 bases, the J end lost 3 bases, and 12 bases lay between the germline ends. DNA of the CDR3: TGCAGCGTTGAGGGGAGGTACCGCTACAATGAGCAGTTCTTC. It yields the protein CSVEGRYRYNEQFF.

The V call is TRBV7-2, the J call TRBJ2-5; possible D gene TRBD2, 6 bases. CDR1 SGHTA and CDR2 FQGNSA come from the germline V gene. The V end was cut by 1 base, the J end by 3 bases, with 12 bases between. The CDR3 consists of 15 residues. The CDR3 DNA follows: TGTGCCAGCAGCTTAGGTAGGAGGGTAGAAGAGACCCAGTACTTC. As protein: CASSLGRRVEETQYF.

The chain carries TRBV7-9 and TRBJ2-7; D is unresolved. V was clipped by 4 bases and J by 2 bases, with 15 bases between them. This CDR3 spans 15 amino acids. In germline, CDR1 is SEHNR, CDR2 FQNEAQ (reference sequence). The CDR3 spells CASSYAERPAYEQYF. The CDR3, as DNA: TGTGCCAGCAGCTACGCAGAGCGCCCCGCCTACGAGCAGTACTTC.